The clone carrying this T cell receptor beta chain was recorded a few times. Its specificity is not known. Regarding time point: newly diagnosed GD, antithyroid drugs for less than 3 months. Preparation of the TCR library used RNA extracted from PBMCs. The patients were drawn from one endocrinology department in Xi'an, China. The data were taken from a study of regulatory T cells in long-lasting Graves disease. Notes on the study in general: TCR diversity was lower in persistent Graves' patients (versus newly diagnosed ones).

The CDR3 runs to 15 residues. Per the germline V gene, CDR1 is MNHEY and CDR2 is SMNVEV (reference sequence). Between the trimmed V and J ends, which lost 3 bases and 7 bases, there was a span of 18 bases. For TCR beta, libraries came from iRepertoire HTBI primers and Arm-PCR of CDR3 regions. TCRdb reprocessed the multiplex PCR reads with MiXCR, giving one entry per CDR3 protein. The sample has 540,000 or so distinct CDR3 sequences, roughly 14% seen once. These data were likewise used in another study, on T cells in Graves' hyperthyroidism and ophthalmopathy. That source reports: Clinical symptoms, serum thyroxine and TRAb, thyroid ultrasound and orbital computed tomography were used for the diagnoses.

The TCR originated in a man in his thirties or forties with Graves disease. The chain employs TRBV27 and TRBJ1-1, with a weak D call TRBD1 (5 bases). The material sequenced was peripheral blood mononuclear cells (PBMCs), taken at new diagnosis, from a patient treated with antithyroid drugs. The CDR3 coding sequence is TGTGCCAGCAGTTTTGAAAGGGGACGGGGTCGTGAAGCTTTCTTT. It yields the protein CASSFERGRGREAFF.